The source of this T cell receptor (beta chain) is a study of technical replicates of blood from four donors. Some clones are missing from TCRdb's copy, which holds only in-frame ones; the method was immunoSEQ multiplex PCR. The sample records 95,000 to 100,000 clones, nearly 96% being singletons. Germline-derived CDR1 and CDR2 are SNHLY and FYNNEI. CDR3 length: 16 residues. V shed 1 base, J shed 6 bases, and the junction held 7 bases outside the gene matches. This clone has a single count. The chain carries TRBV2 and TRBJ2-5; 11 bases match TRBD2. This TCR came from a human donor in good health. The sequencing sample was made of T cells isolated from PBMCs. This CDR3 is CASSEEASGGFQTQYF. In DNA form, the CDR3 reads TGTGCCAGCAGTGAAGAGGCTAGCGGGGGGTTTCAGACCCAGTACTTC.